These 3 T cell receptor beta chains were all obtained from the same sample, sequenced in a study of T cell responses to AZD1222 COVID-19 vaccine. Clones were read by immunoSEQ multiplex PCR, and TCRdb kept only the in-frame ones, dropping some. Of about 180,000 clones detected, about 90% appear once; the ten largest clones hold about 9.9%. Sequencing used peripheral blood, obtained 28 days after the second AZD1222 dose. Every receptor here comes from an adult who received the AZD1222 COVID-19 vaccine.

Here the CDR3 reads CASSLNGGRNQPQHF. CDR3 in DNA: TGCGCCAGCAGCTTGAATGGGGGGAGGAATCAGCCCCAGCATTTT. This chain links TRBV5-1 with TRBJ1-5, with a weak D call TRBD1 (5 bases). This CDR3 comprises 15 residues. The germline V and J ends were trimmed by 1 base and 4 bases, with 12 bases remaining between them. Germline assignment: CDR1 SGHRS and CDR2 YFSETQ.

The J gene is TRBJ2-5, the V gene TRBV3-1 (or the pseudogene TRBV3-2), with D uncertain. In germline, CDR1 is LGHDT, CDR2 YNNKEL (reference sequence). CDR3 length equals 14 residues. V was cut by 3 bases and J by 5 bases, with 13 bases left in between. CDR3 DNA: TGTGCCAGCAGCCACAAAAGGTTGGGGGAGACCCAGTACTTC. This translates into CASSHKRLGETQYF.

The CDR3, as DNA: TGTGCCAGCAGTGACAGTTACTTAGAAAAACTGTTTTTT. Translated, it gives CASSDSYLEKLFF. This chain links TRBV28 with TRBJ1-4, with D possibly being TRBD1 (5 bases). The V gene lost 5 bases and the J gene lost 8 bases, with 12 bases spanning the gap. CDR1 is MDHEN, CDR2 SYDVKM, per germline. The CDR3 extends over 13 amino acids.